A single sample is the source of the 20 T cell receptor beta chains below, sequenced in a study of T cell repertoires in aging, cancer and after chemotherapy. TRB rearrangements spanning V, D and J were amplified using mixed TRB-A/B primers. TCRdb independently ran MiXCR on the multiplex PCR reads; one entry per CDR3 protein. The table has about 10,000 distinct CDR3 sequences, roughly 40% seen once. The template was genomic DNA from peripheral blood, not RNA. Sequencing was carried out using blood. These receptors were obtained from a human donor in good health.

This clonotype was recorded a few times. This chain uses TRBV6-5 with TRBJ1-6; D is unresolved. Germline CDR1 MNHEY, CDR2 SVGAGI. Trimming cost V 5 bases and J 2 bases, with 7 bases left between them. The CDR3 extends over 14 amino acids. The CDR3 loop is CASSGKPYNSPLHF. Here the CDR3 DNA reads TGTGCCAGCAGTGGAAAGCCCTATAATTCACCCCTCCACTTT.

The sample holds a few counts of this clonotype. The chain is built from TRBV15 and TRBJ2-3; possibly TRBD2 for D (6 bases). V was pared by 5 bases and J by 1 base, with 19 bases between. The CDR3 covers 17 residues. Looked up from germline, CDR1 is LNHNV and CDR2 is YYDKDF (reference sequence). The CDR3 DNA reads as TGTGCCACCAGCCGGCCGGAGGGGCAGCGGGGCACAGATACGCAGTATTTT. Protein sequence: CATSRPEGQRGTDTQYF.

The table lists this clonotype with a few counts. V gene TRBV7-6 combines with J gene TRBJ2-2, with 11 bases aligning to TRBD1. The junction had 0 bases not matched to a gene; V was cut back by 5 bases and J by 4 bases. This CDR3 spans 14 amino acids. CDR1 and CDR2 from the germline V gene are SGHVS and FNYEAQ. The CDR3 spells CASSGTGGTGELFF. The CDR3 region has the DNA TGTGCCAGCAGCGGGACAGGGGGCACCGGGGAGCTGTTTTTT.

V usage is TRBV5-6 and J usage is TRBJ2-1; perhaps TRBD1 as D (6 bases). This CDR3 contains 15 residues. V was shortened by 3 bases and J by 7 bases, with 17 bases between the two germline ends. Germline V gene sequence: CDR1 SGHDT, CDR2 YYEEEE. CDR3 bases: TGTGCCAGCAGCTCAGGCCAGGGGCGGACGAATGAGCAGTTCTTC. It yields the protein CASSSGQGRTNEQFF.

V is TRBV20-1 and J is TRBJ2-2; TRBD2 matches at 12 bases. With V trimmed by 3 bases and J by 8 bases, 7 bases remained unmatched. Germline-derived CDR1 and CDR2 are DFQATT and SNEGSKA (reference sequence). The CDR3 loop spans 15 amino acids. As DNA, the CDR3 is TGCAGTGCTAGTGGTCTAGCGGGGGGGCTAGGGGAGCTGTTTTTT. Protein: CSASGLAGGLGELFF.

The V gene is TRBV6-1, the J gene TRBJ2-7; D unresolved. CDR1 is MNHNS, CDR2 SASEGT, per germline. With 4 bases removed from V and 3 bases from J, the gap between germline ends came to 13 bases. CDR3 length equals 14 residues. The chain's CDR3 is CASSASSLIYEQYF. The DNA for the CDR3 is TGTGCCAGCAGTGCGAGCTCTTTAATCTACGAGCAGTACTTC.

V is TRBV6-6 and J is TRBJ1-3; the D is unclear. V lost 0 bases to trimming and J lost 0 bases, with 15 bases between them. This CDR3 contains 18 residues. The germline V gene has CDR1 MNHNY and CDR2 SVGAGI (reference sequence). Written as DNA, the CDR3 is TGTGCCAGCAGTTACTCGTCGGGTTGGGTCTTCTCTGGAAACACCATATATTTT. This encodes CASSYSSGWVFSGNTIYF.

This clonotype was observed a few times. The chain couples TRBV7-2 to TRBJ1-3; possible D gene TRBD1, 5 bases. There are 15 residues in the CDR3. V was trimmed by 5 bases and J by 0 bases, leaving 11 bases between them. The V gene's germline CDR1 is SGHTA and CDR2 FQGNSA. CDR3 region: CASSVSGLSGNTIYF. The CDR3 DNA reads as TGTGCCAGCAGCGTTTCGGGGCTCTCTGGAAACACCATATATTTT.

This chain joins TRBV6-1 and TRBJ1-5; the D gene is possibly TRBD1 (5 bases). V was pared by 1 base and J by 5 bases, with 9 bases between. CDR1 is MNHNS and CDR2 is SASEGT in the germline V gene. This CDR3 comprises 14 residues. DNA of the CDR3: TGTGCCAGCAGTGAAGTCGGGGGAGATCAGCCCCAGCATTTT. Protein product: CASSEVGGDQPQHF.

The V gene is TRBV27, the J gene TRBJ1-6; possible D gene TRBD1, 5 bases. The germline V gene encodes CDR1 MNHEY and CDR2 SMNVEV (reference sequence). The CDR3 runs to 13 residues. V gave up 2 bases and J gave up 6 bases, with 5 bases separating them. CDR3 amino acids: CASSLGGNSPLHF. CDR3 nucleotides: TGTGCCAGCAGTTTAGGGGGTAATTCACCCCTCCACTTT.

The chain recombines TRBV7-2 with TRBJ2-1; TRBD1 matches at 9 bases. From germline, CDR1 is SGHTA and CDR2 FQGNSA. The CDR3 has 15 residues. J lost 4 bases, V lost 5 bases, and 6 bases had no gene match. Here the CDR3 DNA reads TGTGCCAGCAGCCCGCCGGGACAGGGATACAATGAGCAGTTCTTC. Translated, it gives CASSPPGQGYNEQFF.

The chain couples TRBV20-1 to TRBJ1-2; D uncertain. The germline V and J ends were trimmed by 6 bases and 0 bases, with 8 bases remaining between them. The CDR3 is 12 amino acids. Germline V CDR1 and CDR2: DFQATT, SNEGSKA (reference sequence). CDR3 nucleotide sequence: TGCAGTGCCGAGGGAGCTAACTATGGCTACACCTTC. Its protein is CSAEGANYGYTF.

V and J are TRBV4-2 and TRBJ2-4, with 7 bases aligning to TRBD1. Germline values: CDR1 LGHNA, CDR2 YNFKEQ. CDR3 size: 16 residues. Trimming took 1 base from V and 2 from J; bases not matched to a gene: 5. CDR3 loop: CASSQGQGVTKNIQYF. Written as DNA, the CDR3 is TGTGCCAGCAGCCAAGGCCAGGGGGTAACCAAAAACATTCAGTACTTC.

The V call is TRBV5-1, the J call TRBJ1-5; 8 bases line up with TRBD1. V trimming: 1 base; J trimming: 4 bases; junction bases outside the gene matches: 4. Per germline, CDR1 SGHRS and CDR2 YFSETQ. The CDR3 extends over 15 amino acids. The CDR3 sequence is CASSLRGQGNQPQHF. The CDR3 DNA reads TGCGCCAGCAGCTTGCGAGGACAGGGAAATCAGCCCCAGCATTTT.

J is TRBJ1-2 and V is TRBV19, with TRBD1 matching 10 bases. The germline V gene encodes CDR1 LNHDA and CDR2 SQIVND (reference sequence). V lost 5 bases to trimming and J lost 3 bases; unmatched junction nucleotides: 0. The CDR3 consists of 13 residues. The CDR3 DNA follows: TGTGCCAGTAGTGGACAGGGGGACTATGGCTACACCTTC. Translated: CASSGQGDYGYTF.

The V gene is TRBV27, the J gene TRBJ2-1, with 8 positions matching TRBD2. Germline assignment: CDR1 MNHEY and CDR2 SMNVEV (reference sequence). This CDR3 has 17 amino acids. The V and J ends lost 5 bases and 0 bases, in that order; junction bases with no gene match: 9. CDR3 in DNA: TGTGCCAGCAGTCTCGGACTAGCCCGGAGCTCCTACAATGAGCAGTTCTTC. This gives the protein CASSLGLARSSYNEQFF.

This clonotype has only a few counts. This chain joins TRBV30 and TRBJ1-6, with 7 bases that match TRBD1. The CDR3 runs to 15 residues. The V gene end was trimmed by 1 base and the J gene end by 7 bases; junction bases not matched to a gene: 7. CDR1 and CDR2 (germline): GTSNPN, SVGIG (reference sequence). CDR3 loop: CAWSETQGTNSPLHF. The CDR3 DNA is TGTGCCTGGAGTGAAACACAGGGGACGAATTCACCCCTCCACTTT.

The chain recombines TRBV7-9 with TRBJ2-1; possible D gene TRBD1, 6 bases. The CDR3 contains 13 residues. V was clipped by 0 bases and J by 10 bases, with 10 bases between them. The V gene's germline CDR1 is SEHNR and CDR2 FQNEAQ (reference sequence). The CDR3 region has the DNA TGTGCCAGCAGCTTAGCTTTGGGGACAGAGCAGTTCTTC. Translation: CASSLALGTEQFF. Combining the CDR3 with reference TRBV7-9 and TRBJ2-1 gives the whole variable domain DTGVSQNPRHKITKRGQNVTFRCDPISEHNRLYWYRQTLGQGPEFLTYFQNEAQLEKSRLLSDRFSAERPKGSFSTLEIQRTEQGDSAMYLCASSLALGTEQFFGPGTRLTVL.

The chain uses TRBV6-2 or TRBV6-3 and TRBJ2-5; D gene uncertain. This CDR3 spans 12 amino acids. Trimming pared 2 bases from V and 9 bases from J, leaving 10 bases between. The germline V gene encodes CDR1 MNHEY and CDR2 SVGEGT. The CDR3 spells CASSYPTRSQYF. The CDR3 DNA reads TGTGCCAGCAGTTACCCCACCCGTTCCCAGTACTTC.

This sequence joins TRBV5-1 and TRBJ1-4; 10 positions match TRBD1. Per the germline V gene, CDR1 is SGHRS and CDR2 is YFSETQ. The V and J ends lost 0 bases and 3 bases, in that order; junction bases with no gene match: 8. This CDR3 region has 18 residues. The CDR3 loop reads CASSLAPGQGFANEKLFF. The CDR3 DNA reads TGCGCCAGCAGCTTGGCTCCGGGACAGGGGTTTGCTAATGAAAAACTGTTTTTT.